This TCR beta chain appears in the sequencing data of a study of circulating and synovial CD4+ cells in juvenile arthritis. Findings and limits, study-wide: T cell genome counts differed by at least an order of magnitude between CPL and CD4 samples. These blood cells shared more CDR3 sequences with synovium than bulk blood. Bulk blood CD4 repertoires were more diverse than these. Shared-clonotype fractions with synovium likely underestimate full repertoire overlap.

The V and J ends lost 6 bases and 10 bases, in that order; junction bases with no gene match: 13. From germline, CDR1 is ENHRY and CDR2 SYGVKD. The CDR3 is 14 residues long. Sequencing used immunoSEQ multiplex PCR; TCRdb keeps in-frame clones, though not all of them. The sample records about 32,000 clones, more than 90% being singletons. This clone was observed a handful of times. Its antigen is as yet unknown. This sequence originates from a human donor with juvenile idiopathic arthritis. The specimen sequenced was CD4+ T cells from blood. V and J are TRBV10-3 and TRBJ1-1, with 8 bases lining up with TRBD1. The DNA for the CDR3 is TGTGCCATCAGAGCGGGACAGGCAGGAGGGTTAGCTTTCTTT. It is translated as CAIRAGQAGGLAFF.